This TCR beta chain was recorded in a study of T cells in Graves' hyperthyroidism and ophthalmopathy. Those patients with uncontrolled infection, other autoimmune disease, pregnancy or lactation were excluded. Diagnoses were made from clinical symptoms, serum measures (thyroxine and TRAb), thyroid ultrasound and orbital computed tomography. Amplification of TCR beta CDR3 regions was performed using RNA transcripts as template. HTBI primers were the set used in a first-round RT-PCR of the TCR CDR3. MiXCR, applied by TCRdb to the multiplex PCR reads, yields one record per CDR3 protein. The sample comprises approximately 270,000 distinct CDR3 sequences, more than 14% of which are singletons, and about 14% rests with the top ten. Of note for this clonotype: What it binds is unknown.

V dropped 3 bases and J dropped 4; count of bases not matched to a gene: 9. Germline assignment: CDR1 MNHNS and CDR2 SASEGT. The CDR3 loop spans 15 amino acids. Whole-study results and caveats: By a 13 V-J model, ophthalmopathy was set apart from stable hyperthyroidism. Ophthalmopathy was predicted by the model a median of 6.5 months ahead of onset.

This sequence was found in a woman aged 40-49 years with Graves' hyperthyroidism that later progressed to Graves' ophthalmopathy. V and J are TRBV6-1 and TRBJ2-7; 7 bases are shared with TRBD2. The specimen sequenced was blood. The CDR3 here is CASSEEAGDQYEQYF. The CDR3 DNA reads TGTGCCAGCAGTGAGGAGGCGGGAGATCAGTACGAGCAGTACTTC.